The 9 T cell receptor beta chains reported below all come from one sample, sequenced in a study of T cells in Graves' hyperthyroidism and ophthalmopathy. It was RNA transcripts that yielded the amplified TCR beta CDR3 regions. HTBI primers were used for first-round RT-PCR of the TCR CDR3. MiXCR, applied by TCRdb to the multiplex PCR reads, yields one record per CDR3 protein. The sample contains approximately 360,000 distinct CDR3 sequences, 15% to 19% of which appear only once. The sequenced material came from blood. Receptors were obtained from a woman aged 18-29 years with Graves' hyperthyroidism that later progressed to Graves' ophthalmopathy.

This clonotype has a count of ten or more. The chain recombines TRBV5-1 with TRBJ1-5, with 8 nucleotides matching TRBD1. Per germline, CDR1 SGHRS and CDR2 YFSETQ. The length of the CDR3 is 13 residues. V trimming: 4 bases; J trimming: 9 bases; junction bases outside the gene matches: 6. The CDR3 here is CASSPDRAGPQHF. For the CDR3, the DNA is TGCGCCAGCAGCCCGGACAGGGCTGGGCCCCAGCATTTT.

This clonotype was counted only a few times. The rearrangement joins TRBV5-1 to TRBJ1-2; TRBD1 agrees at 7 bases. The CDR3 extends over 13 amino acids. The germline CDR1 and CDR2 sequences are SGHRS and YFSETQ. J gave up 2 bases and V 5 bases, and 3 bases lay outside the gene matches. Here the CDR3 DNA reads TGCGCCAGCAGGGGAGGGGGCAACTATGGCTACACCTTC. Protein sequence: CASRGGGNYGYTF.

This clonotype was counted many times. The rearrangement joins TRBV7-9 to TRBJ2-7; no firm D call. With 6 bases removed from V and 3 bases from J, the gap between germline ends came to 9 bases. Germline-derived CDR1 and CDR2 are SEHNR and FQNEAQ (reference sequence). The length of the CDR3 is 12 residues. CDR3 bases: TGTGCCAGCAGTTACGGTGTCTACGAGCAGTACTTC. This encodes CASSYGVYEQYF.

The V gene is TRBV12-3 or TRBV12-4, the J gene TRBJ2-1; D call uncertain. The CDR3 covers 14 residues. The V and J ends lost 1 base and 4 bases respectively, with 8 bases between them. CDR3 region: CASSLDAGYNEQFF. The CDR3 DNA follows: TGTGCCAGCAGTTTAGATGCTGGGTACAATGAGCAGTTCTTC.

This clonotype showed up many times. The gene calls are TRBV6-1 and TRBJ1-4; a possible D gene is TRBD1 (5 bases). V lost 5 bases and J 7 bases, leaving 17 bases between the germline ends. CDR3 size: 15 residues. Germline-derived CDR1 and CDR2 are MNHNS and SASEGT. The CDR3 reads CASSLRPGRSEKLFF. The CDR3 nucleotides read TGTGCCAGCAGTCTGCGGCCAGGGAGGAGTGAAAAACTGTTTTTT.

About this clonotype: A single base separates this from a much larger clone, so it may be a read error. The chain recombines TRBV18 with TRBJ1-4; D not certain. The CDR3 covers 17 residues. The germline V gene encodes CDR1 KGHSH and CDR2 LQKENI. The V end was cut by 2 bases, the J end by 3 bases, with 16 bases between. CDR3 amino acids: CASSPGQLRLANEKLFF. The CDR3 DNA follows: TGTGCCAGCTCACCAGGGCAGCTCCGCTTAGCTAATGAAAAACTGTTTTTT.

V and J are TRBV6-1 and TRBJ2-3, with 11 bases that match TRBD1. This CDR3 has 16 amino acids. J lost 3 bases, V lost 8 bases, and 10 bases had no gene match. Germline loops: CDR1 MNHNS, CDR2 SASEGT. DNA for the CDR3: TGTGCCAGCTGCCGGACAGGGGGCCTTAAAACAGATACGCAGTATTTT. This encodes CASCRTGGLKTDTQYF.

The sample holds many counts of this clonotype. The V gene is TRBV2, the J gene TRBJ2-1; D gene uncertain. Germline-derived CDR1 and CDR2 are SNHLY and FYNNEI. The CDR3 extends over 14 amino acids. The V gene lost 2 bases and the J gene lost 7 bases, with 12 bases spanning the gap. CDR3 amino acids: CASSEQIPGNEQFF. The DNA of the CDR3 is TGTGCCAGCAGTGAACAGATCCCGGGTAATGAGCAGTTCTTC. The entire variable domain, with the rest obtained from reference TRBV2 and TRBJ2-1, is as follows: EPEVTQTPSHQVTQMGQEVILRCVPISNHLYFYWYRQILGQKVEFLVSFYNNEISEKSEIFDDQFSVERPDGSNFTLKIRSTKLEDSAMYFCASSEQIPGNEQFFGPGTRLTVL.

This clonotype was counted a single time. The V gene is TRBV6-1, the J gene TRBJ2-2; 9 bases are shared with TRBD1. This CDR3 region has 16 residues. Germline CDR1 and CDR2: MNHNS and SASEGT. V lost 10 bases and J lost 5; bases outside the gene matches: 14. In nucleotides, the CDR3 is TGTGCCACAAACCCCGGACAGGGGCTTCAAACCGGGGAGCTGTTTTTT. Residues: CATNPGQGLQTGELFF.